Here is one T cell receptor (beta chain) with its context. The antigen is unknown. From CD4+ cells came CD45RA+ naive and CD45RA-negative memory subsets. V was trimmed by 6 bases and J by 6 bases, leaving 15 bases between them. Per the germline V gene, CDR1 is MNHNS and CDR2 is SASEGT. This CDR3 contains 15 residues. Generated by immunoSEQ multiplex PCR, the TCRdb table keeps only in-frame clones and is missing some. The data contain approximately 2.5 million clones, around 94% of them singletons. This specimen comes from a study of shared clonotypes between healthy human individuals. Across the whole study: Used for every donor were three CD4 naive, three CD4 memory, two CD8 naive and one CD8 memory plate. Study conclusions and caveats: Donor clonotype sharing was expected to depend on sequencing depth. Generation probabilities of non-shared clonotypes were lower (relative to those shared by all four donors).

Material for sequencing was naive CD4+ T cells sorted from blood. Subset here: CD45RA+ positively selected. The chain is built from TRBV6-1 and TRBJ1-6; a possible D gene is TRBD1 (6 bases). This receptor was identified in a man between 18 and 35 years old in good health. The CDR3 loop is CASRPKGGANSPLHF. For the CDR3, the DNA is TGTGCCAGCAGGCCCAAGGGGGGTGCTAATTCACCCCTCCACTTT.